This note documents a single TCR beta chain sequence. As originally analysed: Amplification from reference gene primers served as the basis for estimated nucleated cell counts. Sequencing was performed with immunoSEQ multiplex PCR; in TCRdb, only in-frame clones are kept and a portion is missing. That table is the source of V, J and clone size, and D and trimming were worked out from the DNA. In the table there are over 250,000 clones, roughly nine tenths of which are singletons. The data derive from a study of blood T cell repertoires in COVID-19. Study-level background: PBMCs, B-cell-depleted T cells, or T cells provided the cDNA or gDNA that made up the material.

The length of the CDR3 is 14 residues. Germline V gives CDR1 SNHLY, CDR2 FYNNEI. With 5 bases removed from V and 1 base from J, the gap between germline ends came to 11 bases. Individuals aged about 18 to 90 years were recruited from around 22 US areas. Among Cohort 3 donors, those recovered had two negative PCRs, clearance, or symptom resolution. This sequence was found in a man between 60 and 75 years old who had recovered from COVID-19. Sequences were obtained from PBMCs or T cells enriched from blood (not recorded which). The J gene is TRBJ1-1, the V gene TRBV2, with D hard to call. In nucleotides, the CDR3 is TGTGCCAGCAGTCGGAGGGAGGCGAACACTGAAGCTTTCTTT. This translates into CASSRREANTEAFF.